The 8 T cell receptor beta chains presented below share a single source sample, sequenced in a study of blood T cell repertoires in COVID-19. The assay was immunoSEQ multiplex PCR, and TCRdb's table has in-frame clones only and misses some. The sample has some 100,000 clones, about 90% seen once; the top ten hold around 7.2%. Sequenced: peripheral blood. The receptors shown here come from a young man in a cohort sampled during active COVID-19.

The chain combines TRBV10-3 with TRBJ1-6; D possibly corresponds to TRBD1 (6 bases). The germline gives CDR1 ENHRY, CDR2 SYGVKD. CDR3 length equals 15 residues. Trimming shortened V by 11 bases and J by 3 bases, and 17 bases separated the two germline ends. Here the CDR3 DNA reads TGTGCCGCCCGGAGGTCGGACAGCTATAATTCACCCCTCCACTTT. Encoded protein: CAARRSDSYNSPLHF.

This clone was observed a single time. This CDR3 is CASSLGQGGFYEQYF. In DNA form, the CDR3 reads TGTGCCAGCAGCTTGGGACAGGGGGGTTTCTACGAGCAGTACTTC. V is TRBV5-4 and J is TRBJ2-7, with 9 bases fitting TRBD1. CDR1 and CDR2 from the germline V gene are SGHNT and YYREEE (reference sequence). Trimming took 0 bases from V and 3 from J; bases not matched to a gene: 4. The CDR3 contains 15 residues.

This clone showed up just a few times. The genes are TRBV6-4 and TRBJ1-1, with a weak D call TRBD1 (5 bases). Germline V gives CDR1 MRHNA, CDR2 SNTAGT. The V end lost 2 bases, the J end lost 4 bases, and 8 bases lay between the germline ends. The CDR3 is 13 amino acids. This chain's CDR3 is CASSDRGTTEAFF. The CDR3, as DNA: TGTGCCAGCAGTGACCGGGGGACCACTGAAGCTTTCTTT.

The chain employs TRBV3-1 (or the pseudogene TRBV3-2) and TRBJ2-7; D may be TRBD2 (6 bases). The germline V gene encodes CDR1 LGHDT and CDR2 YNNKEL (reference sequence). V was cut by 0 bases and J by 2 bases, with 11 bases left in between. The CDR3 consists of 15 residues. The DNA of the CDR3 is TGTGCCAGCAGCCAAGAGCGGGACCCTGCCTACGAGCAGTACTTC. This codes for CASSQERDPAYEQYF.

The chain carries TRBV18 and TRBJ1-1, with 7 bases identical to TRBD1. The CDR3 length is 16 residues. Per germline, CDR1 KGHSH and CDR2 LQKENI. With V trimmed by 2 bases and J by 3 bases, 9 bases remained unmatched. CDR3 DNA sequence: TGTGCCAGCTCACCAAGAGGGGGCTTGACGGACACTGAAGCTTTCTTT. It yields the protein CASSPRGGLTDTEAFF.

The genes are TRBV11-2 and TRBJ1-3; 8 bases map to TRBD1. V shed 2 bases, J shed 2 bases, and the junction held 11 bases outside the gene matches. The germline gives CDR1 SGHAT, CDR2 FQNNGV. The CDR3 covers 18 residues. Here the CDR3 reads CASSLQILSGGAGNTIYF. The CDR3 region has the DNA TGTGCCAGCAGCTTACAAATCCTTTCAGGGGGCGCTGGAAACACCATATATTTT.

V and J are TRBV7-2 and TRBJ2-6, with D possibly being TRBD2 (6 bases). Germline assignment: CDR1 SGHTA and CDR2 FQGNSA. This CDR3 region has 17 residues. The germline V and J ends were trimmed by 8 bases and 1 base, with 18 bases remaining between them. CDR3 residues: CASGGAAGGSGANVLTF. The CDR3 DNA reads as TGTGCCAGCGGCGGGGCAGCAGGAGGTTCTGGGGCCAACGTCCTGACTTTC.

The gene calls are TRBV6-1 and TRBJ2-7; D gene uncertain. The CDR3 loop spans 15 amino acids. Trimming removed 2 bases at V and 2 bases at J, with 13 bases between. Germline lookup yields CDR1 MNHNS and CDR2 SASEGT. DNA for the CDR3: TGTGCCAGCAGTGAATATGGGCAGATAGCCTACGAGCAGTACTTC. Protein sequence: CASSEYGQIAYEQYF.